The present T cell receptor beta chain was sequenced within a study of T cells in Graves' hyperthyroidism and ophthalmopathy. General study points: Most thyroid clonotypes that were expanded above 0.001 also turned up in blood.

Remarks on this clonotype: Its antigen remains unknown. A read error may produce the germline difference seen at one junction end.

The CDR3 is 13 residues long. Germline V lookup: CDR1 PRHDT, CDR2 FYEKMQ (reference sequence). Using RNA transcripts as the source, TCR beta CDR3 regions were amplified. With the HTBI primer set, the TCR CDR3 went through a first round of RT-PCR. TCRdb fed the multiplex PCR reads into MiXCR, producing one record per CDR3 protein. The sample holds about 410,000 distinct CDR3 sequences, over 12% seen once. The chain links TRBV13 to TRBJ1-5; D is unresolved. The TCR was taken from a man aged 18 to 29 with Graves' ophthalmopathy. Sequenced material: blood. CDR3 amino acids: CASSADPNQPRHF. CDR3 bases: TGTGCCAGCAGCGCAGACCCAAATCAGCCCCGGCATTTT.